Sequencing of this T cell receptor beta chain was carried out in a study of response to subunit inactivated influenza vaccine. This CDR3 contains 15 residues. The germline V and J ends were trimmed by 4 bases and 6 bases, with 13 bases remaining between them. Germline-derived CDR1 and CDR2 are SGHTA and FQGNSA. TCRdb re-called the RT-PCR reads with MiXCR, one entry per CDR3 protein. Of hundreds of thousands of distinct CDR3 sequences listed, roughly 15% are singletons. The sequence was obtained from a man aged 50-60 years who received an inactivated influenza vaccine. V and J are TRBV7-2 and TRBJ1-6; D possibly corresponds to TRBD1 (5 bases). Sequenced material: PBMCs from blood, taken approximately 15 days before vaccination. CDR3 sequence reads: CASSSGQRGNSPLHF. The CDR3 region has the DNA TGTGCCAGCAGCTCGGGGCAGAGAGGTAATTCACCCCTCCACTTT.